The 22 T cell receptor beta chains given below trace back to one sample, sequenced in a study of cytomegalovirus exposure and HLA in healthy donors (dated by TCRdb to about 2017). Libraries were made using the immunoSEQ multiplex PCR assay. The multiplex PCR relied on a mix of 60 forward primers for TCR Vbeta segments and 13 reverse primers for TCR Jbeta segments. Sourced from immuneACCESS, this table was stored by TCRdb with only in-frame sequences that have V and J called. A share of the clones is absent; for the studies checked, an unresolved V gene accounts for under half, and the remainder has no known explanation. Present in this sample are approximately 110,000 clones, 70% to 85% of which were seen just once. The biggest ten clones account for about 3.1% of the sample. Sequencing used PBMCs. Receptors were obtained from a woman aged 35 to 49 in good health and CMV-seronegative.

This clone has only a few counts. DNA for the CDR3: TGTGCCAGCAGTTACAGGCAGGCATCCAACTATGGCTACACCTTC. Protein sequence: CASSYRQASNYGYTF. This sequence joins TRBV6-5 and TRBJ1-2; D gene ambiguous. CDR1 and CDR2 from the germline V gene are MNHEY and SVGAGI. The V gene lost 2 bases and the J gene lost 2 bases, with 12 bases spanning the gap. This CDR3 has 15 residues.

CDR3 sequence reads: CASSQDEGVLTQYF. As DNA, the CDR3 is TGCGCCAGCAGCCAAGATGAGGGGGTTCTTACGCAGTATTTT. V gene TRBV4-3 combines with J gene TRBJ2-3; possible D gene TRBD1, 6 bases. V lost 0 bases and J lost 8, with 12 bases in between. Per germline, CDR1 LGHNA and CDR2 YSLEER. CDR3 size: 14 residues.

The CDR3 DNA reads TGTGCCAGCAGCGTAGCCCTTGACACCTCTGGGGCCAACGTCCTGACTTTC. It yields the protein CASSVALDTSGANVLTF. The chain recombines TRBV9 with TRBJ2-6, with unresolved D. CDR3 length equals 17 residues. Germline CDR1 SGDLS, CDR2 YYNGEE. Trimming cost V 0 bases and J 0 bases, with 10 bases left between them.

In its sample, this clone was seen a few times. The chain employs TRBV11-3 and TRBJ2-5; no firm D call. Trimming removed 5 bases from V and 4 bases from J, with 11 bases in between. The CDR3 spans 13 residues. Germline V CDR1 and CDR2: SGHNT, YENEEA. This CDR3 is CASSPPGAETQYF. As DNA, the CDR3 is TGTGCCAGCAGCCCCCCTGGAGCAGAGACCCAGTACTTC. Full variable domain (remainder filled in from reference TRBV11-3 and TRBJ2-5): EAGVVQSPRYKIIEKKQPVAFWCNPISGHNTLYWYLQNLGQGPELLIRYENEEAVDDSQLPKDRFSAERLKGVDSTLKIQPAELGDSAVYLCASSPPGAETQYFGPGTRLLVL.

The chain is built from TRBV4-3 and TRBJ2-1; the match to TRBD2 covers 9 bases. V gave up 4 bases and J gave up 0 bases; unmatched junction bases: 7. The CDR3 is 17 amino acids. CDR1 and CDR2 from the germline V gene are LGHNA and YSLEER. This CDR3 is CASSPRLAVSSYNEQFF. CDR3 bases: TGCGCCAGCAGCCCAAGACTAGCGGTTAGCTCCTACAATGAGCAGTTCTTC.

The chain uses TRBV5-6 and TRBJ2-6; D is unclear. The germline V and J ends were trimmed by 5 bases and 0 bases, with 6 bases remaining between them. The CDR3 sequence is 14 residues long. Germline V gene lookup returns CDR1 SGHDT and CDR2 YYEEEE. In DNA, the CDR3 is TGTGCCAGCAGACAAGTCTCTGGGGCCAACGTCCTGACTTTC. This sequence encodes CASRQVSGANVLTF.

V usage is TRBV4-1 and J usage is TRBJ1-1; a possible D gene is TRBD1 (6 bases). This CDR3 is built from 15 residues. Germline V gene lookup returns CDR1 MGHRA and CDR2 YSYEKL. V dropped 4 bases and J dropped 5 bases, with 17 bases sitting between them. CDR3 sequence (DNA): TGCGCCAGCAGCCCCGTCACAGGGTTGGGGACTGAAGCTTTCTTT. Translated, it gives CASSPVTGLGTEAFF.

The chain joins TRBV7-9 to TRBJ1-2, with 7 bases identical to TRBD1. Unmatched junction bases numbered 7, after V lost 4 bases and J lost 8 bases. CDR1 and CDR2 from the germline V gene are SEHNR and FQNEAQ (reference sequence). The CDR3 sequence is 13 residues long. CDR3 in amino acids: CASSSDRERGYTF. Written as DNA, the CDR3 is TGTGCCAGCAGCTCCGACAGGGAAAGGGGCTACACCTTC.

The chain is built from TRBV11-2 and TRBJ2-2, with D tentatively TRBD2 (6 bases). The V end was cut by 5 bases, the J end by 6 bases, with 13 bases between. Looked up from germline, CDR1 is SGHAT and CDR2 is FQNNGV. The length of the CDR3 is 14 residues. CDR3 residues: CASSTGERSGELFF. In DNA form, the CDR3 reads TGTGCCAGCAGCACGGGGGAGCGGTCCGGGGAGCTGTTTTTT.

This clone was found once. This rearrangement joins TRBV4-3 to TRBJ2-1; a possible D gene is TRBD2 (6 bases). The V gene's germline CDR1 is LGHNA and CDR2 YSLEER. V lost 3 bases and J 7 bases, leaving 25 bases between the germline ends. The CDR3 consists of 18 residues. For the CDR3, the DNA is TGCGCCAGCAGCCAGACATTAATTAGCGGCAATAAACGGAATGAGCAGTTCTTC. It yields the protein CASSQTLISGNKRNEQFF.

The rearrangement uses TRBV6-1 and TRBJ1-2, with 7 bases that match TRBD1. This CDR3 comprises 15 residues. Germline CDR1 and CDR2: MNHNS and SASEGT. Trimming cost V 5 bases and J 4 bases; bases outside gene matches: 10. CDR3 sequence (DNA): TGTGCCAGCAGTTCCGCCCTGGGACAGATCTATGGCTACACCTTC. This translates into CASSSALGQIYGYTF.

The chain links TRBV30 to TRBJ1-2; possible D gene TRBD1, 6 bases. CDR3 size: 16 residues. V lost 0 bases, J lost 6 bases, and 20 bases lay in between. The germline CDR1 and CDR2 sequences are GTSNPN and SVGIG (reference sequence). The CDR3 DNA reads TGTGCCTGGAGTGTACCAGGGGCGGTAGCCCAGCATGGCTACACCTTC. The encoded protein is CAWSVPGAVAQHGYTF.

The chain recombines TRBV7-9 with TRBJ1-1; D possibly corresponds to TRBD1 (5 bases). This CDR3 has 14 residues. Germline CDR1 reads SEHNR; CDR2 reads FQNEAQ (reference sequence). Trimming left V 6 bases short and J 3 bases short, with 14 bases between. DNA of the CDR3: TGTGCCAGCAGGTCGGGTAGGGGCGACACTGAAGCTTTCTTT. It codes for CASRSGRGDTEAFF.

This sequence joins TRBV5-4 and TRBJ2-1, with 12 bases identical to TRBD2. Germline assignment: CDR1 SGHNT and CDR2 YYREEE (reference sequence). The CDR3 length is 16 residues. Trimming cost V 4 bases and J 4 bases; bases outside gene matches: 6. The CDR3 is CASSNGLAGNYNEQFF. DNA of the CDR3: TGTGCCAGCAGCAACGGACTAGCGGGGAATTACAATGAGCAGTTCTTC.

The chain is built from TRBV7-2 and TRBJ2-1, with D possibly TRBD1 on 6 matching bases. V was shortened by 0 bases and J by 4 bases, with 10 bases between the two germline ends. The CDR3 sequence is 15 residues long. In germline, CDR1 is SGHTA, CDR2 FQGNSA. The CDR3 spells CASSLAGTTYNEQFF. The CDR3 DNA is TGTGCCAGCAGCTTAGCGGGGACAACGTACAATGAGCAGTTCTTC.

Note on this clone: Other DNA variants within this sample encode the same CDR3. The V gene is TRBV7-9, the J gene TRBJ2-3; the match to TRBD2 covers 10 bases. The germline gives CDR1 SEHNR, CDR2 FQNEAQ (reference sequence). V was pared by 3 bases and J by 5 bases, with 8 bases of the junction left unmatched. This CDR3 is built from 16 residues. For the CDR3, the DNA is TGTGCCAGCAGCTTCACCAGCGGGAGGGCCGGAGATACGCAGTATTTT. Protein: CASSFTSGRAGDTQYF.

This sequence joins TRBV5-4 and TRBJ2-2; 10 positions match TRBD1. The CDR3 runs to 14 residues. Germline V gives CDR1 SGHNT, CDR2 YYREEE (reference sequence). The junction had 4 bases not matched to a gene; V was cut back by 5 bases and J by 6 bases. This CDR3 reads CASRDRGNSGELFF. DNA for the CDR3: TGTGCCAGCAGGGACAGGGGGAATTCCGGGGAGCTGTTTTTT.

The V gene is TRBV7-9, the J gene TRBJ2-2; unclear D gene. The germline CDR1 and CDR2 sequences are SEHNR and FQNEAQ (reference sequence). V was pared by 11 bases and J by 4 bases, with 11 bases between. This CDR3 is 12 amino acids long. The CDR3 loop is CALDRFTGELFF. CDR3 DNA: TGTGCCCTAGATAGATTCACCGGGGAGCTGTTTTTT.

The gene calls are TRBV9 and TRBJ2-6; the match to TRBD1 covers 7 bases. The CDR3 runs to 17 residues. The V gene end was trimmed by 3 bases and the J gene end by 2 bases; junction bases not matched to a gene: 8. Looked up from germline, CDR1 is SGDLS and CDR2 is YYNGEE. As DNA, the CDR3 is TGTGCCAGCAGCGAAACAGGGGAACTAGCTGGGGCCAACGTCCTGACTTTC. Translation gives CASSETGELAGANVLTF.

CDR3 coding DNA: TGTGCCAGCAGTTACCGGGACTTCTCCTACGAGCAGTACTTC. This codes for CASSYRDFSYEQYF. The chain employs TRBV6-5 and TRBJ2-7, with D possibly TRBD2 on 6 matching bases. This CDR3 is 14 amino acids long. Germline CDR1 MNHEY, CDR2 SVGAGI. The V end lost 2 bases, the J end lost 0 bases, and 8 bases lay between the germline ends.

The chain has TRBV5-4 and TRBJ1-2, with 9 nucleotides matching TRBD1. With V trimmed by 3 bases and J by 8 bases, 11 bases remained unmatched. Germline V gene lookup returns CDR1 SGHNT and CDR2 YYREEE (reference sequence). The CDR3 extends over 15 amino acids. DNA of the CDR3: TGTGCCAGCAGCTGGGGGGGACAGGGAGGAAAAGGCTACACCTTC. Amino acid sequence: CASSWGGQGGKGYTF.

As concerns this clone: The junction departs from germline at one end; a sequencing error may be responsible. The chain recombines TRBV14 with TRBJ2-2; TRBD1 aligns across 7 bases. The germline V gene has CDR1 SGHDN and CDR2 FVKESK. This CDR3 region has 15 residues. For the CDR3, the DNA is TGTGCCAGCAGCCAAGCGACAGGGAACTCCGGGGAGCTGTTTTTT. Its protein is CASSQATGNSGELFF.